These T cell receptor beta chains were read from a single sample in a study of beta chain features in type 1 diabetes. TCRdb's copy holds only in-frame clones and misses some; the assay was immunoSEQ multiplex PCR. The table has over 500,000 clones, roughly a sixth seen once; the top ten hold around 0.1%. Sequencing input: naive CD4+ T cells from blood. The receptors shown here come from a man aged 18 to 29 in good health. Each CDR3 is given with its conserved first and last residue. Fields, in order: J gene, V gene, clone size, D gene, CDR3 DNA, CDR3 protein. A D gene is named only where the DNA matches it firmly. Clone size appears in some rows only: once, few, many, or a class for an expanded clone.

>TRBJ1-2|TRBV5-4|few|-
TGTGCCAGCAACAAAAAGGGACTGTGGGGCTACACCTTC
CASNKKGLWGYTF
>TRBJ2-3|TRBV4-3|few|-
TGCGCCAGCAGCCAAGAATTTAGCACAGATACGCAGTATTTT
CASSQEFSTDTQYF
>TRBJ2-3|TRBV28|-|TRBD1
TGTGCCAGCAGTCCCGGACAGGGTGTGGTGGATACGCAGTATTTT
CASSPGQGVVDTQYF
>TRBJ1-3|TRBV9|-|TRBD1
TGTGCCAGCAGCGGAGTGACAGGGGATGGCCTATATTTT
CASSGVTGDGLYF
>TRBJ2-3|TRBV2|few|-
TGTGCCAGCACTCTGAAGGAGGGAGGATCCTTGGGGAATACGCAGTATTTT
CASTLKEGGSLGNTQYF
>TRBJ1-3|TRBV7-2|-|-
TGTGCCAGCAGCTTAGGGCGGCGATCTGGAAACACCATATATTTT
CASSLGRRSGNTIYF
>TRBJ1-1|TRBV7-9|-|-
TGTGCCAGCAGCTTAGACTTGCGGGGGACCGAAGCTTTCTTT
CASSLDLRGTEAFF
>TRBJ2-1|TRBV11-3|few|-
TGTGCCAGCAGCTTAGCGAGGAGGTTTGATGAGCAGTTCTTC
CASSLARRFDEQFF
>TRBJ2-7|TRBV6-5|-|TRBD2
TGTGCCAGCACCCCAGGACTAGTCTTTAGATACGAGCAGTACTTC
CASTPGLVFRYEQYF
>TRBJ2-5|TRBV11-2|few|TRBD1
TGTGCCAGCAGCTCCCTAGGGAGCAGGGGGCGCCAAGAGACCCAGTACTTC
CASSSLGSRGRQETQYF
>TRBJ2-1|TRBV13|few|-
TGTGCCAGCAGCTTAAGGGGCCGCTCCTACAATGAGCAGTTCTTC
CASSLRGRSYNEQFF
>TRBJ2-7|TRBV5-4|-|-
TGTGCCAGCAGCGCGAACCAGGGGACCTACGAGCAGTACTTC
CASSANQGTYEQYF
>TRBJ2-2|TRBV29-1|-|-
TGCAGCGTTCGGCACACCGGGGAGCTGTTTTTT
CSVRHTGELFF
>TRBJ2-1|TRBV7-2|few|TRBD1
TGTGCCAGCAGGGGACAGGCCACCTACAATGAGCAGTTCTTC
CASRGQATYNEQFF
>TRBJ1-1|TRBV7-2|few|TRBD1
TGTGCCAGCAGCTTACACGAGGGGGCGAGTGAAGCTTTCTTT
CASSLHEGASEAFF
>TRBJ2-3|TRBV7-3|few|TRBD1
TGTGCCAGCAGCCCTGCCGGGACAGGGACCACAGATACGCAGTATTTT
CASSPAGTGTTDTQYF
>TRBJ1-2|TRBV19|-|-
TGTGCCAGTAGTATTCCCCCAGGGGATCATGGCTACACCTTC
CASSIPPGDHGYTF
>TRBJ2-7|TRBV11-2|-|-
TGTGCCAGCAGCTTAGTAGCTAACTCCTACGAGCAGTACTTC
CASSLVANSYEQYF
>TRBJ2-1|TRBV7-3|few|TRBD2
TGTGCCAGCACCCTAAAGGCGCTAGCGGGAGGGACTGAGCAGTTCTTC
CASTLKALAGGTEQFF
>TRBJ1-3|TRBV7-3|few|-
TGTGCCAGCAGCCGAGACTCTGGAAACACCATATATTTT
CASSRDSGNTIYF
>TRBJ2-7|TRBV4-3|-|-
TGCGCCAGCAGCCAAGATGGGCAGTACAGCTACGAGCAGTACTTC
CASSQDGQYSYEQYF
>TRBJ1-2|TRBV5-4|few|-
TGTGCCAGCAGCTTGGGGCAGCTAAACTATGGCTACACCTTC
CASSLGQLNYGYTF
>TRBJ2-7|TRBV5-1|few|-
TGCGCCAGCAGCTTGGCCGGGACGATTTACGAGCAGTACTTC
CASSLAGTIYEQYF
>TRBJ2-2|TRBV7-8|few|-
TGTGCCAGCAGCCCGGAGGGGCAGCACACCGGGGAGCTGTTTTTT
CASSPEGQHTGELFF
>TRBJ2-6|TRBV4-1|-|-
TGCGCCAGCAGCCAGAGGGACAGGGCCAACGTCCTGACTTTC
CASSQRDRANVLTF
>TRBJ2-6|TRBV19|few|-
TGTGCCAGTCATAAAAGTCGCGACTCTGGGGCCAACGTCCTGACTTTC
CASHKSRDSGANVLTF